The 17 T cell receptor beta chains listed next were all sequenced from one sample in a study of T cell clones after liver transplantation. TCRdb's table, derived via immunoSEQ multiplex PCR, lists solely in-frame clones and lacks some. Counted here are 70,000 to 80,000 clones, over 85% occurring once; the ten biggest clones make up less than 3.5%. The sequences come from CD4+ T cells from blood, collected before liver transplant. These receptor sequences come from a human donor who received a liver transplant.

This CDR3 is CASSVEPGQNYGYTF. Here the CDR3 DNA reads TGTGCCAGCAGCGTTGAACCAGGACAGAACTATGGCTACACCTTC. The chain uses TRBV9 and TRBJ1-2; perhaps TRBD1 as D (6 bases). Trimming shortened V by 2 bases and J by 2 bases, and 13 bases separated the two germline ends. The CDR3 is made up of 15 amino acids. The germline CDR1 and CDR2 sequences are SGDLS and YYNGEE.

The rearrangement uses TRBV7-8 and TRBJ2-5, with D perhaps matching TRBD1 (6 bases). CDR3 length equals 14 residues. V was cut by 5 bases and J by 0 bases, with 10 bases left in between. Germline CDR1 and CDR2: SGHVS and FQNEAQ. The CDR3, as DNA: TGTGCCAGCAGCAATGACAGGAACCAAGAGACCCAGTACTTC. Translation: CASSNDRNQETQYF. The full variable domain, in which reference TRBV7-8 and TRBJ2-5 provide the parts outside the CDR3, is GAGVSQSPRYKVAKRGQDVALRCDPISGHVSLFWYQQALGQGPEFLTYFQNEAQLDKSGLPSDRFFAERPEGSVSTLKIQRTQQEDSAVYLCASSNDRNQETQYFGPGTRLLVL.

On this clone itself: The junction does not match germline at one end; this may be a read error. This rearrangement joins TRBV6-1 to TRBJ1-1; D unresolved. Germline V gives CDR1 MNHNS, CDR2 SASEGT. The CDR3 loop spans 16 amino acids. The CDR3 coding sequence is TGTGCCAGCAGGGAAGGGAGTTTAACCGGAGTGGGGGAAGCTTTCTTT. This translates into CASREGSLTGVGEAFF.

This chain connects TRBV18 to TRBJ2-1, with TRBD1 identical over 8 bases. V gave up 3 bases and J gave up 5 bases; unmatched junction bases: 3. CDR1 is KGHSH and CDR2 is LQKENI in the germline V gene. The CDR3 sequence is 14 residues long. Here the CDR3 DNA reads TGTGCCAGCTCACCGGGACAGGCGGACAATGAGCAGTTCTTC. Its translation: CASSPGQADNEQFF.

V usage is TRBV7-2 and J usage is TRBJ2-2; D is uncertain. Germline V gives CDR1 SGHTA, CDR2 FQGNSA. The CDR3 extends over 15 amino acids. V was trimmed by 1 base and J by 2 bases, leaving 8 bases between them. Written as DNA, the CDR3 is TGTGCCAGCAGCTTAGAACTCCGTAACACCGGGGAGCTGTTTTTT. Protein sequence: CASSLELRNTGELFF.

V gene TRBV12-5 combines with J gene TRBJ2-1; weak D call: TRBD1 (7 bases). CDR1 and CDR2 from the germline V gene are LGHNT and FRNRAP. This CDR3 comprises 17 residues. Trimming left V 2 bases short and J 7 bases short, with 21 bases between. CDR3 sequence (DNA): TGTGCTAGTGGTTTGAATCCCAGGGGGGTTTTGGGGAATGAGCAGTTCTTC. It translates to CASGLNPRGVLGNEQFF.

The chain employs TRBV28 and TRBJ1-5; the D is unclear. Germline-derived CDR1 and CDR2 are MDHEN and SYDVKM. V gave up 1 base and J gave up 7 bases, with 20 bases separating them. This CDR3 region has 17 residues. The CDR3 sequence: CASSLSRGQDLEQPQHF. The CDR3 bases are TGTGCCAGCAGTTTATCCCGAGGGCAGGACTTGGAGCAGCCCCAGCATTTT.

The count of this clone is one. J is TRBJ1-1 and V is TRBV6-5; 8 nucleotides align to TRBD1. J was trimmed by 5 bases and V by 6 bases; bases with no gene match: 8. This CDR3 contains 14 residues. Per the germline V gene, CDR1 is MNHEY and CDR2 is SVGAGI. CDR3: CASRLNRGGTEAFF. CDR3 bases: TGTGCCAGCAGGCTCAACAGGGGGGGAACTGAAGCTTTCTTT.

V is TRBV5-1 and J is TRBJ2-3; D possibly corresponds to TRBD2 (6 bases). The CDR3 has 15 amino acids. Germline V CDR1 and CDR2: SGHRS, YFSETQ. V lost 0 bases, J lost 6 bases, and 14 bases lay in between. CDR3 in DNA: TGCGCCAGCAGCTTGGAACTAGCAGTGACGGATACGCAGTATTTT. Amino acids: CASSLELAVTDTQYF.

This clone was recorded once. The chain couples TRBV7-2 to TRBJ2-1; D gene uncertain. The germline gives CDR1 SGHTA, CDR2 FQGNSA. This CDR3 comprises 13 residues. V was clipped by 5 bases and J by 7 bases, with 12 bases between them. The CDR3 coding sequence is TGTGCCAGCAGCCCGCAGGTTGGGAATGAGCAGTTCTTC. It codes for CASSPQVGNEQFF.

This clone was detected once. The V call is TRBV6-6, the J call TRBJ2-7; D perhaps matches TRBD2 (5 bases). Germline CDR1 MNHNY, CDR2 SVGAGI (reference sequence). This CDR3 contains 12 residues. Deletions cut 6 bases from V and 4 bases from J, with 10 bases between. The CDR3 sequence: CASREAGYEQYF. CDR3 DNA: TGTGCCAGCAGGGAGGCCGGGTACGAGCAGTACTTC.

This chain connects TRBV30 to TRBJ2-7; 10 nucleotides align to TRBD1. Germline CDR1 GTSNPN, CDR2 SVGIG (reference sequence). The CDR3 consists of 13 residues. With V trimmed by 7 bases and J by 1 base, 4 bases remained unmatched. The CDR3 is CAFGQGDSYEQYF. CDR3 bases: TGTGCCTTCGGACAGGGGGATTCCTACGAGCAGTACTTC.

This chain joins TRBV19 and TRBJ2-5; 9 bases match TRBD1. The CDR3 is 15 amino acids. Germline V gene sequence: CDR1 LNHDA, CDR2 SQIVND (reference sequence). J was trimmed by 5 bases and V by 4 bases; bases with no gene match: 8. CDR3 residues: CASSRGQGGHETQYF. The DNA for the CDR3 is TGTGCCAGTAGTAGGGGACAGGGCGGGCACGAGACCCAGTACTTC.

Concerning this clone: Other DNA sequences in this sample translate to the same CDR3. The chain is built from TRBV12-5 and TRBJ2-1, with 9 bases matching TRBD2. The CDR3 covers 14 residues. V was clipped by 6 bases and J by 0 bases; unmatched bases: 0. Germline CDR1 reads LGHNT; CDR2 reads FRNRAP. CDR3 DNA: TGTGCTAGTGGGCGGGAGGGCTCCTACAATGAGCAGTTCTTC. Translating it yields CASGREGSYNEQFF.

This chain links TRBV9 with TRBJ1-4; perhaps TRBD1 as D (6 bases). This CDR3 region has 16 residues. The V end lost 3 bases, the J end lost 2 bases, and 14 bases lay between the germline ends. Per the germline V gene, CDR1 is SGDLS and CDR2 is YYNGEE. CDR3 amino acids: CASSATGPGTNEKLFF. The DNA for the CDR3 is TGTGCCAGCAGCGCAACAGGGCCCGGGACTAATGAAAAACTGTTTTTT.

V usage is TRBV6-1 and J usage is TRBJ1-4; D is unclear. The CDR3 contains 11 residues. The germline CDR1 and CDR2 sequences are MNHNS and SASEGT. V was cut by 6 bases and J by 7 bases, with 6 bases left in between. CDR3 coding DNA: TGTGCCAGCAGCCTTAGTGAAAAACTGTTTTTT. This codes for CASSLSEKLFF.

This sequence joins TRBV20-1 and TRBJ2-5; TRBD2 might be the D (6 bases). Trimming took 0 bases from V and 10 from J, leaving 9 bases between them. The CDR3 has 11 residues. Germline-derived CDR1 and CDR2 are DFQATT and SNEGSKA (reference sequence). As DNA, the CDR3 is TGCAGTGCTAGAGATGGGGACTTCCAGTACTTC. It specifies CSARDGDFQYF.